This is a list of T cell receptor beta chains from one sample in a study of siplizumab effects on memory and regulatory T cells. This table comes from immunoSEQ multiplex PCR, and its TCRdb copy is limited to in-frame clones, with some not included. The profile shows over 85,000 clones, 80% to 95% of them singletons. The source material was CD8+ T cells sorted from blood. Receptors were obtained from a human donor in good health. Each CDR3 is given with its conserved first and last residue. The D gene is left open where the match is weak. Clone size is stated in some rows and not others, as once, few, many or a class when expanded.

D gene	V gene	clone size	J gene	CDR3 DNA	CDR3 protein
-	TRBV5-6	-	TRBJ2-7	TGTGCCAGCTTTTACAGGGCGGACGAGCAGTACTTC	CASFYRADEQYF
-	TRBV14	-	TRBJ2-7	TGTGCCAGCAGCCCATGGGGGAACGCCTACGAGCAGTACTTC	CASSPWGNAYEQYF
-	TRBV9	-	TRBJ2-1	TGTGCCAGCAGCGTAGGAGGCGATAGCTCCTACAATGAGCAGTTCTTC	CASSVGGDSSYNEQFF
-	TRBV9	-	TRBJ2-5	TGTGCCAGCAGCGTAGATCTAGGCGTGGAGACCCAGTACTTC	CASSVDLGVETQYF
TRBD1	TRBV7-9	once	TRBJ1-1	TGTGCCAGCAGCCCCACAGGGGGCTTACCGGCGAACACTGAAGCTTTCTTT	CASSPTGGLPANTEAFF
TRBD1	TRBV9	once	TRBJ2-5	TGTGCCAGCAGCCCACAAACAGGGGCGCAAGAGACCCAGTACTTC	CASSPQTGAQETQYF
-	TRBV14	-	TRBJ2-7	TGTGCCAGCAGCCAAGATTCGGCCTACGAGCAGTACTTC	CASSQDSAYEQYF
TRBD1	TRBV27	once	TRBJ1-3	TGTGCCAGCAGCACCGGGACAGAGGCTGGAAACACCATATATTTT	CASSTGTEAGNTIYF
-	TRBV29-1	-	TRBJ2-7	TGCAGCGCTTCGACCCTGGACGGAACCTACGAGCAGTACTTC	CSASTLDGTYEQYF
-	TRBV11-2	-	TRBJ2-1	TGTGCCAGCAGTCCCGGGTGGGCGGCCTATGAGCAGTTCTTC	CASSPGWAAYEQFF
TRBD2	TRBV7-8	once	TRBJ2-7	TGTGCCAGCAGCTTAGCCCTTCCCAGCGGGACCTACGAGCAGTACTTC	CASSLALPSGTYEQYF
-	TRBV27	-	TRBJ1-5	TGTGCCAGCAGTTCCCTCCCCCACACTCAGCCCCAGCATTTT	CASSSLPHTQPQHF
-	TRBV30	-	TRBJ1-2	TGTGCCTGGAGTGTACGGGTAAACTATGGCTACACCTTC	CAWSVRVNYGYTF
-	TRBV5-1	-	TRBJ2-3	TGCGCCAGCAGCTTGGAGGGCAGGAGTGGCACAGATACGCAGTATTTT	CASSLEGRSGTDTQYF
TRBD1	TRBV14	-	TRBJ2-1	TGTGCCAGCAGCCAAGGGGGACAGAGCTACAATGAGCAGTTCTTC	CASSQGGQSYNEQFF
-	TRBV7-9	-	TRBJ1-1	TGTGCCAGCAGCTTAGAGGGAAGGAACACTGAAGCTTTCTTT	CASSLEGRNTEAFF
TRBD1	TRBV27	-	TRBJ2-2	TGTGCCAGCAGGTGGGACAGCGGGGAGCTGTTTTTT	CASRWDSGELFF
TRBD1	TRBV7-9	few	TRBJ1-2	TGTGCCAGCAGCTTAGCAGGACAGGGCGTATATGGCTACACCTTC	CASSLAGQGVYGYTF
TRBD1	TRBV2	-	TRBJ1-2	TGTGCCAGCAGTGTATCAGGAGGGGGCGCTGACTATGGCTACACCTTC	CASSVSGGGADYGYTF
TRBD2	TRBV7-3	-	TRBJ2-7	TGTGCCAGCAGCTCCACTAGCGGCAGTACCTACGAGCAGTACTTC	CASSSTSGSTYEQYF
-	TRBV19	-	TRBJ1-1	TGTGCCAGTAGTCGGGGATCGAACACTGAAGCTTTCTTT	CASSRGSNTEAFF
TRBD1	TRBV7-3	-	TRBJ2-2	TGTGCCAGCAGCCCCGCAGGGGGACCCGGGGAGCTGTTTTTT	CASSPAGGPGELFF
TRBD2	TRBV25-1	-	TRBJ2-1	TGTGCCAGCAACACGGGAGGCTGGAATGAGCAGTTCTTC	CASNTGGWNEQFF
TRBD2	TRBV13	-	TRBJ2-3	TGTGCCAGCAGCAACGGGGGGGCTAGCACAGATACGCAGTATTTT	CASSNGGASTDTQYF
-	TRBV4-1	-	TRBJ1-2	TGCGCCAGCAGCCAAAATGGGTTTGGCTATGGCTACACCTTC	CASSQNGFGYGYTF
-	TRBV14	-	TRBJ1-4	TGTGCCAGCAGCCAAGTCGCGGGCGGGACTAATGAAAAACTGTTTTTT	CASSQVAGGTNEKLFF
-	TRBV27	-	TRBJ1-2	TGTGCCAGCAGAACCGGGGCAAACTATGGCTACACCTTC	CASRTGANYGYTF